One sample yielded the 20 T cell receptor beta chains listed below, sequenced in a study of beta chain features in type 1 diabetes. The sequenced template was cDNA made from the entire isolated RNA. Sequencing was performed with immunoSEQ multiplex PCR; in TCRdb, only in-frame clones are kept and a portion is missing. Of around 260,000 clones in the sample, around 21% are singletons; the top ten hold around 0.03%. These receptors' targets are unknown. Broader study findings: Moderately but significantly shorter TCRB CDR3s were found in Type 1 diabetes patients in all four CD4+ subsets.

The material sequenced was naive CD4+ T cells from blood. The receptors stem from a woman between 40 and 55 years old with type 1 diabetes.

This clone was seen a handful of times. The gene calls are TRBV2 and TRBJ2-5, with D tentatively TRBD2 (5 bases). The CDR3 has 17 amino acids. Germline loops: CDR1 SNHLY, CDR2 FYNNEI. V lost 0 bases and J 4 bases, leaving 18 bases between the germline ends. CDR3: CASSEALVGTGRETQYF. CDR3 DNA: TGTGCCAGCAGTGAAGCGTTGGTCGGTACGGGGAGAGAGACCCAGTACTTC.

V gene TRBV28 combines with J gene TRBJ2-7; TRBD1 is a possible D gene (6 bases). This CDR3 comprises 15 residues. Trimming stripped 7 bases from V and 0 bases from J, with 16 bases between. Per the germline V gene, CDR1 is MDHEN and CDR2 is SYDVKM. The CDR3 coding sequence is TGTGCCAGCATTTATACAGGGTTTGGCTCCTACGAGCAGTACTTC. Its translation is CASIYTGFGSYEQYF.

This clone was observed a few times. This chain connects TRBV28 to TRBJ1-2; D perhaps matches TRBD1 (5 bases). The CDR3 consists of 12 residues. Germline values: CDR1 MDHEN, CDR2 SYDVKM. V dropped 3 bases and J dropped 8 bases, with 10 bases sitting between them. The CDR3 reads CASSFRQYGYTF. DNA of the CDR3: TGTGCCAGCAGTTTTAGACAGTACGGCTACACCTTC.

There are a few counts of this clone. The V and J genes are TRBV7-9 and TRBJ1-3, with a weak D call TRBD1 (5 bases). The germline V gene has CDR1 SEHNR and CDR2 FQNEAQ (reference sequence). The CDR3 is made up of 14 amino acids. The V and J ends lost 7 bases and 0 bases respectively, with 10 bases between them. CDR3 sequence: CASTLDSSGNTIYF. In DNA, the CDR3 is TGTGCCAGCACCCTCGACAGCTCTGGAAACACCATATATTTT.

CDR3 amino acids: CASSSYNTGRGNTIYF. The CDR3 DNA reads TGTGCCAGCAGCTCATATAACACAGGACGAGGAAACACCATATATTTT. This rearrangement joins TRBV9 to TRBJ1-3; D may be TRBD1 (5 bases). This CDR3 comprises 16 residues. Germline CDR1 reads SGDLS; CDR2 reads YYNGEE. The V end was cut by 4 bases, the J end by 4 bases, with 18 bases between.

This chain connects TRBV30 to TRBJ2-5, with unresolved D. Trimming took off 5 bases at V and 4 bases at J, with 20 bases between the two ends. This CDR3 is built from 15 residues. Per germline, CDR1 GTSNPN and CDR2 SVGIG (reference sequence). CDR3 in amino acids: CAWSLGGDPRETQYF. In DNA form, the CDR3 reads TGTGCCTGGTCACTTGGCGGAGACCCCAGAGAGACCCAGTACTTC.

This clone appeared a few times. The chain carries TRBV19 and TRBJ2-5; tentatively, D is TRBD2 (6 bases). The V gene lost 3 bases and the J gene lost 3 bases, with 11 bases spanning the gap. The CDR3 sequence is 14 residues long. In germline, CDR1 is LNHDA, CDR2 SQIVND (reference sequence). CDR3 nucleotides: TGTGCCAGTAGTATTCGGGGGTATGAAGAGACCCAGTACTTC. Protein product: CASSIRGYEETQYF. The whole variable domain, remainder taken from reference TRBV19 and TRBJ2-5, is DGGITQSPKYLFRKEGQNVTLSCEQNLNHDAMYWYRQDPGQGLRLIYYSQIVNDFQKGDIAEGYSVSREKKESFPLTVTSAQKNPTAFYLCASSIRGYEETQYFGPGTRLLVL.

This clone appeared a few times. This rearrangement joins TRBV14 to TRBJ2-1, with 9 positions matching TRBD2. V lost 7 bases to trimming and J lost 2 bases; unmatched junction nucleotides: 3. Germline V CDR1 and CDR2: SGHDN, FVKESK. There are 14 residues in the CDR3. The CDR3 sequence is CASTAGGAYNEQFF. CDR3 coding DNA: TGTGCCAGCACCGCGGGGGGGGCCTACAATGAGCAGTTCTTC.

This clone was seen only a few times. This sequence joins TRBV5-1 and TRBJ2-5; tentative D call: TRBD2 (5 bases). The CDR3 extends over 16 amino acids. With 1 base removed from V and 5 bases from J, the gap between germline ends came to 18 bases. Germline V gives CDR1 SGHRS, CDR2 YFSETQ. As DNA, the CDR3 is TGCGCCAGCAGCTTGTCCAGCGGCCAGTGGGGTGAGACCCAGTACTTC. This encodes CASSLSSGQWGETQYF. The whole variable domain, remainder taken from reference TRBV5-1 and TRBJ2-5, is KAGVTQTPRYLIKTRGQQVTLSCSPISGHRSVSWYQQTPGQGLQFLFEYFSETQRNKGNFPGRFSGRQFSNSRSEMNVSTLELGDSALYLCASSLSSGQWGETQYFGPGTRLLVL.

The chain recombines TRBV28 with TRBJ2-1, with TRBD2 matching over 14 bases. V gave up 6 bases and J gave up 7 bases; unmatched junction bases: 11. The CDR3 runs 17 residues. Per the germline V gene, CDR1 is MDHEN and CDR2 is SYDVKM. The DNA for the CDR3 is TGTGCCAGCAGCCTAGTCACCGGGACTAGCGGGAGAAATGAGCAGTTCTTC. This translates into CASSLVTGTSGRNEQFF. The full variable domain, in which reference TRBV28 and TRBJ2-1 provide the parts outside the CDR3, is DVKVTQSSRYLVKRTGEKVFLECVQDMDHENMFWYRQDPGLGLRLIYFSYDVKMKEKGDIPEGYSVSREKKERFSLILESASTNQTSMYLCASSLVTGTSGRNEQFFGPGTRLTVL.

J is TRBJ1-1 and V is TRBV4-3; 7 bases are shared with TRBD1. The V segment lost 1 base and the J segment 5 bases; nucleotides outside the gene matches: 7. CDR3 length: 15 residues. Germline lookup yields CDR1 LGHNA and CDR2 YSLEER. The CDR3: CASSQAPGGLTEAFF. For the CDR3, the DNA is TGCGCCAGCAGCCAAGCCCCAGGGGGATTAACTGAAGCTTTCTTT.

The V and J genes are TRBV4-2 and TRBJ2-1; D remains unclear. Germline values: CDR1 LGHNA, CDR2 YNFKEQ. The CDR3 consists of 13 residues. V was shortened by 1 base and J by 9 bases, with 10 bases between the two germline ends. CDR3 protein: CASSQGPEAEQFF. For the CDR3, the DNA is TGTGCCAGCAGCCAAGGTCCCGAAGCTGAGCAGTTCTTC.

The chain's CDR3 is CASRPSRGSYNEQFF. Written as DNA, the CDR3 is TGTGCCAGTAGGCCTTCCCGAGGCTCCTACAATGAGCAGTTCTTC. V usage is TRBV7-9 and J usage is TRBJ2-1; D gene unclear. V dropped 9 bases and J dropped 0 bases, with 15 bases sitting between them. The CDR3 covers 15 residues. Germline loops: CDR1 SEHNR, CDR2 FQNEAQ (reference sequence).

This clone was recorded a few times. CDR3 nucleotides: TGTGCCAGCAGCCTTAGCGGGGCGAACTACAATGAGCAGTTCTTC. It is translated as CASSLSGANYNEQFF. V gene TRBV11-2 combines with J gene TRBJ2-1; 8 nucleotides agree with TRBD2. The CDR3 is 15 amino acids. V gave up 5 bases and J gave up 3 bases; unmatched junction bases: 6. In germline, CDR1 is SGHAT, CDR2 FQNNGV.

The chain uses TRBV27 and TRBJ2-1; 9 bases match TRBD2. Trimming removed 3 bases from V and 7 bases from J; junction bases left unmatched: 4. The CDR3 sequence is 14 residues long. Germline V gene data show CDR1 as MNHEY and CDR2 as SMNVEV (reference sequence). In DNA form, the CDR3 reads TGTGCCAGCAGTTTTAGCGGGAGCGTGAATGAGCAGTTCTTC. Amino acids: CASSFSGSVNEQFF.

This clone was seen a few times. The V and J genes are TRBV5-4 and TRBJ2-7, with 14 bases lining up with TRBD2. The CDR3 sequence is 16 residues long. The V gene end was trimmed by 4 bases and the J gene end by 0 bases; junction bases not matched to a gene: 3. From germline, CDR1 is SGHNT and CDR2 YYREEE (reference sequence). CDR3 amino acids: CASSPGLAGGSYEQYF. In DNA, the CDR3 is TGTGCCAGCAGCCCTGGACTAGCGGGGGGCTCCTACGAGCAGTACTTC.

V gene TRBV7-2 combines with J gene TRBJ2-1; TRBD2 matches 12 bases. The CDR3 totals 15 residues. Germline CDR1 is SGHTA and CDR2 is FQGNSA. V gave up 8 bases and J gave up 3 bases; unmatched junction bases: 5. In DNA, the CDR3 is TGTGCCAGCTCCCCGACTAGCGGGAGCTACAATGAGCAGTTCTTC. This encodes CASSPTSGSYNEQFF.

A few counts support this clone. The genes are TRBV27 and TRBJ1-2; 9 bases fit TRBD1. CDR3 size: 13 residues. The trim removed 8 bases at V and 6 bases at J, leaving 7 bases unmatched. Looked up from germline, CDR1 is MNHEY and CDR2 is SMNVEV (reference sequence). This CDR3 is CASAQGARDGYTF. The CDR3 DNA follows: TGTGCCAGCGCACAGGGGGCGCGAGATGGCTACACCTTC.

The chain recombines TRBV4-2 with TRBJ1-6, with D possibly TRBD1 on 5 matching bases. The CDR3 is 15 amino acids. The germline V and J ends were trimmed by 2 bases and 5 bases, with 10 bases remaining between them. CDR1 is LGHNA, CDR2 YNFKEQ, per germline. The CDR3 loop reads CASSQPGRDNSPLHF. For the CDR3, the DNA is TGTGCCAGCAGCCAACCGGGCAGGGATAATTCACCCCTCCACTTT.

The gene calls are TRBV5-1 and TRBJ1-1; D gene unclear. Germline values: CDR1 SGHRS, CDR2 YFSETQ. V was shortened by 5 bases and J by 5 bases, with 13 bases between the two germline ends. The CDR3 has 13 amino acids. CDR3 protein: CASREGTTTEAFF. CDR3 sequence (DNA): TGCGCCAGCAGAGAGGGTACAACGACTGAAGCTTTCTTT. Based on the CDR3 plus reference TRBV5-1 and TRBJ1-1, the full variable domain is KAGVTQTPRYLIKTRGQQVTLSCSPISGHRSVSWYQQTPGQGLQFLFEYFSETQRNKGNFPGRFSGRQFSNSRSEMNVSTLELGDSALYLCASREGTTTEAFFGQGTRLTVV.